This passage covers 30 T cell receptor beta chains from one sample sequenced in a study of CD8 T cells in ankylosing spondylitis. Antigen specificity for these receptors is unknown. Each CDR3 protein gets one entry after TCRdb re-called the 5' RACE reads with MiXCR. The table includes roughly 670,000 distinct CDR3 sequences, around 20% detected once. Study-level findings and limits: Ankylosing spondylitis blood appeared to be characterized by a TCR beta motif of 7 to 9 highly homologous variants.

The sequencing input was blood, either unsorted or a sorted T cell fraction (not recorded which). These receptor sequences come from a male donor with ankylosing spondylitis.

The rearrangement joins TRBV7-3 to TRBJ2-1, with TRBD2 matching 16 bases. After removal of 5 bases from V and 7 bases from J, the junction contained 5 bases not matched to a gene. The CDR3 is 16 amino acids. Germline V gene lookup returns CDR1 SGHTA and CDR2 FQGTGA. The CDR3: CASSMGLAGGPNEQFF. The CDR3, as DNA: TGTGCCAGCAGCATGGGACTAGCGGGGGGGCCGAATGAGCAGTTCTTC.

This chain connects TRBV2 to TRBJ2-7, with 7 nucleotides matching TRBD2. The junction had 4 bases not matched to a gene; V was cut back by 1 base and J by 1 base. Germline V CDR1 and CDR2: SNHLY, FYNNEI. The CDR3 covers 15 residues. The CDR3 nucleotides read TGTGCCAGCAGTGAAGATCTTAGCGGGTCCTACGAGCAGTACTTC. Its translation: CASSEDLSGSYEQYF.

This clonotype was found many times. The V call is TRBV7-2, the J call TRBJ2-3; D gene unclear. The V gene's germline CDR1 is SGHTA and CDR2 FQGNSA. V gave up 6 bases and J gave up 8 bases, with 12 bases separating them. The CDR3 consists of 12 residues. The CDR3 DNA is TGTGCCAGCAGTTCACTCGTAACTACGCAGTATTTT. Translating gives CASSSLVTTQYF.

The V call is TRBV2, the J call TRBJ2-1; D is perhaps TRBD2 (5 bases). Germline V CDR1 and CDR2: SNHLY, FYNNEI. V lost 7 bases and J lost 8, with 21 bases in between. CDR3 length equals 15 residues. The CDR3 nucleotides are TGTGCCAGCATAGAGGTTGCGACCCACGGGGATGAGCAGTTCTTC. As protein: CASIEVATHGDEQFF.

The chain has TRBV28 and TRBJ1-2; 8 nucleotides line up with TRBD1. With 6 bases clipped from V and 5 bases from J, the junction kept 11 bases outside the gene matches. This CDR3 region has 15 residues. Per the germline V gene, CDR1 is MDHEN and CDR2 is SYDVKM. The CDR3 nucleotides are TGTGCCAGCAGAGATAACAGGGGGACCGGGTATGGCTACACCTTC. It encodes CASRDNRGTGYGYTF.

The chain uses TRBV6-5 and TRBJ2-7; the D gene is possibly TRBD2 (6 bases). There are 16 residues in the CDR3. Trimming took off 2 bases at V and 1 base at J, with 15 bases between the two ends. Germline loops: CDR1 MNHEY, CDR2 SVGAGI. The CDR3 nucleotides are TGTGCCAGCAGTTACGGTAGCCTAGCGTGGTCCTACGAGCAGTACTTC. It translates to CASSYGSLAWSYEQYF.

The chain recombines TRBV7-2 with TRBJ2-3; 9 bases align to TRBD2. The CDR3 covers 14 residues. CDR1 is SGHTA, CDR2 FQGNSA, per germline. Trimming removed 5 bases from V and 6 bases from J; junction bases left unmatched: 6. In nucleotides, the CDR3 is TGTGCCAGCAGCCCCCCTAGCGGGAAGGATACGCAGTATTTT. It translates to CASSPPSGKDTQYF.

Comments on this clonotype: The conserved final phenylalanine or tryptophan is absent from the CDR3, which likely points to a read error. CDR3 bases: TGTGCCAGCAGTTTAGCTCCCTCTGAAGCTTTCCTT. Translation: CASSLAPSEAFL. The V and J genes are TRBV12-3 or TRBV12-4 and TRBJ1-1; D not resolved. The CDR3 loop spans 12 amino acids. V gave up 0 bases and J gave up 6 bases, with 5 bases separating them.

The V and J genes are TRBV6-2 or TRBV6-3 and TRBJ2-1; 8 nucleotides match TRBD2. V lost 3 bases, J lost 2 bases, and 6 bases stayed unmatched. This CDR3 region has 16 residues. CDR1 and CDR2 (germline): MNHEY, SVGEGT. The CDR3 loop reads CASSYLGAGAYNEQFF. For the CDR3, the DNA is TGTGCCAGCAGTTATCTAGGAGCGGGGGCCTACAATGAGCAGTTCTTC.

This clonotype has only a few counts. The J gene is TRBJ2-1, the V gene TRBV15; 9 bases map to TRBD2. V lost 0 bases and J lost 3; bases outside the gene matches: 9. This CDR3 has 18 amino acids. The V gene's germline CDR1 is LNHNV and CDR2 YYDKDF (reference sequence). The CDR3 region has the DNA TGTGCCACCAGCAGAGAGCAGCCGGGACTAGCCGACTACAATGAGCAGTTCTTC. Its translation is CATSREQPGLADYNEQFF.

This clonotype was seen just once. The rearrangement joins TRBV6-1 to TRBJ2-7, with D unclear. V shed 2 bases and J shed 0 bases, with 8 bases lying between them. Germline V gene data show CDR1 as MNHNS and CDR2 as SASEGT. The CDR3 has 14 residues. The CDR3 coding sequence is TGTGCCAGCAGTGAACTTGGGGACTCCTACGAGCAGTACTTC. This translates into CASSELGDSYEQYF.

This chain uses TRBV7-9 with TRBJ2-6; D is unclear. Germline-derived CDR1 and CDR2 are SEHNR and FQNEAQ (reference sequence). Trimming took off 1 base at V and 2 bases at J, with 9 bases between the two ends. The CDR3 is 16 residues long. The CDR3, as DNA: TGTGCCAGCAGCTTAGTCCAGTCGGCTGGGGCCAACGTCCTGACTTTC. Amino acids: CASSLVQSAGANVLTF.

Notes on this clonotype: A read error may account for a junction end that differs from germline. The V and J genes are TRBV11-2 and TRBJ2-2; D uncertain. The CDR3 runs to 13 residues. Germline V gene data show CDR1 as SGHAT and CDR2 as FQNNGV. CDR3: CASSIDTTGELFF. The CDR3 bases are TGTGCCAGCAGCATAGACACAACCGGGGAGCTGTTTTTT.

A note on this clonotype: The conserved phenylalanine or tryptophan is not found at the CDR3 terminus, so this likely reflects a read error. It is unclear where the CDR3 begins or ends on the DNA, so no DNA is shown, and the CDR3 is as TCRdb lists it. The rearrangement links TRBV20-1 to TRBJ1-5; TRBD1 was called by the table and not checked on the DNA. The CDR3 is made up of 10 amino acids, end residues included. Germline assignment: CDR1 DFQATT and CDR2 SNEGSKA (reference sequence). This chain's CDR3 is CSARDRGRPV.

The V gene is TRBV28, the J gene TRBJ2-7; 8 nucleotides align to TRBD2. Germline CDR1 reads MDHEN; CDR2 reads SYDVKM. This CDR3 comprises 12 residues. Trimming cost V 8 bases and J 5 bases; bases outside gene matches: 5. The CDR3 reads CASWEAGDEQYF. The CDR3 DNA reads as TGTGCCAGCTGGGAAGCGGGAGACGAGCAGTACTTC.

This clonotype was detected only a few times. V usage is TRBV20-1 and J usage is TRBJ2-7, with TRBD1 identical over 7 bases. Germline V gene data show CDR1 as DFQATT and CDR2 as SNEGSKA (reference sequence). The ends lost 2 bases at V and 5 bases at J; junction bases unmatched: 9. The CDR3 has 14 amino acids. CDR3 nucleotides: TGCAGTGCTAGACCGGGGACAGAGCAAAACGAGCAGTACTTC. This codes for CSARPGTEQNEQYF.

The chain carries TRBV28 and TRBJ1-6, with 9 bases that match TRBD1. The length of the CDR3 is 14 residues. Losses at the gene ends were 8 bases for V and 10 bases for J; bases not matched to a gene: 9. Germline assignment: CDR1 MDHEN and CDR2 SYDVKM. In DNA form, the CDR3 reads TGTGCCAGCGGTCGGGACAGGGTTCGGTCACCCCTCCACTTT. Protein product: CASGRDRVRSPLHF.

This chain uses TRBV12-3 or TRBV12-4 with TRBJ1-1, with a possible D match to TRBD1 (6 bases). This CDR3 spans 14 amino acids. The V end was cut by 6 bases, the J end by 5 bases, with 16 bases between. CDR3 residues: CASRITGSQTEAFF. Here the CDR3 DNA reads TGTGCCAGCAGGATTACAGGGAGTCAGACTGAAGCTTTCTTT.

The chain has TRBV27 and TRBJ2-7; 13 nucleotides match TRBD2. The CDR3 contains 19 residues. V trimming: 6 bases; J trimming: 3 bases; junction bases outside the gene matches: 17. Germline CDR1 is MNHEY and CDR2 is SMNVEV (reference sequence). CDR3 loop: CASSNLGQQLAGGFYEQYF. The CDR3 bases are TGTGCCAGCAGCAACCTCGGACAGCAACTAGCGGGAGGGTTCTACGAGCAGTACTTC.

The chain has TRBV7-9 and TRBJ1-5, with D tentatively TRBD1 (5 bases). V lost 3 bases, J lost 2 bases, and 14 bases lay in between. CDR3 length: 16 residues. Germline V gene data show CDR1 as SEHNR and CDR2 as FQNEAQ (reference sequence). For the CDR3, the DNA is TGTGCCAGCAGCTTCGGGGCCAGCGAGGGCAATCAGCCCCAGCATTTT. Protein sequence: CASSFGASEGNQPQHF.

V usage is TRBV25-1 and J usage is TRBJ2-7; tentative D call: TRBD1 (6 bases). Trimming took off 4 bases at V and 12 bases at J, with 19 bases between the two ends. The CDR3 is made up of 13 amino acids. Germline CDR1 is MGHDK and CDR2 is SYGVNS. Here the CDR3 reads CASSASGASVGYF. The CDR3 DNA reads TGTGCCAGCAGTGCCTCAGGGGCCTCTGTTGGGTACTTC.

This rearrangement joins TRBV4-2 to TRBJ1-1, with TRBD1 identical over 9 bases. Germline V gene lookup returns CDR1 LGHNA and CDR2 YNFKEQ. Trimming took 4 bases from V and 1 from J; bases not matched to a gene: 4. The CDR3 consists of 15 residues. CDR3 protein: CASSPWDRANTEAFF. The CDR3 nucleotides read TGTGCCAGCAGCCCATGGGACAGGGCGAACACTGAAGCTTTCTTT.

This clonotype was observed a few times. This chain uses TRBV28 with TRBJ2-7, with TRBD1 matching 7 bases. The V and J ends lost 6 bases and 3 bases, in that order; junction bases with no gene match: 8. The CDR3 is 14 amino acids. CDR1 MDHEN and CDR2 SYDVKM come from the germline V gene. The CDR3: CASRLGTDGYEQYF. The CDR3, as DNA: TGTGCCAGCAGGCTCGGGACAGACGGCTACGAGCAGTACTTC.

Worth noting for this clonotype: An end of the junction differs from the germline gene, which may be a read error. The genes are TRBV29-1 and TRBJ2-1; 9 bases agree with TRBD1. Germline CDR1 SQVTM, CDR2 ANQGSEA. CDR3 length equals 14 residues. CDR3 sequence reads: CSVVEDRGSNEQSF. CDR3 coding DNA: TGCAGCGTTGTCGAGGACAGGGGATCCAATGAGCAGTCCTTC.

In this sample, this clonotype turned up once. The DNA of the CDR3 is TGCGCCAGCAGCTTGGCCCCCCTAACAAACACCGGGGAGCTGTTTTTT. This gives the protein CASSLAPLTNTGELFF. The gene calls are TRBV5-1 and TRBJ2-2; D not certain. CDR3 length: 16 residues. V lost 0 bases and J 2 bases, leaving 11 bases between the germline ends. The germline gives CDR1 SGHRS, CDR2 YFSETQ.

The gene calls are TRBV29-1 and TRBJ1-2; tentative D call: TRBD1 (6 bases). Germline V gives CDR1 SQVTM, CDR2 ANQGSEA. V was clipped by 3 bases and J by 4 bases, with 15 bases between them. The CDR3 totals 14 residues. The CDR3 DNA sequence: TGCAGCGTTGAGGGTCAGGGGAACCGCTATGGCTACACCTTC. It yields the protein CSVEGQGNRYGYTF. Combining the CDR3 with reference TRBV29-1 and TRBJ1-2 gives the whole variable domain SAVISQKPSRDICQRGTSLTIQCQVDSQVTMMFWYRQQPGQSLTLIATANQGSEATYESGFVIDKFPISRPNLTFSTLTVSNMSPEDSSIYLCSVEGQGNRYGYTFGSGTRLTVV.

The V and J genes are TRBV5-5 and TRBJ1-5; no firm D call. Trimming removed 5 bases from V and 4 bases from J, with 7 bases in between. Per germline, CDR1 SGHKS and CDR2 YYEKEE (reference sequence). This CDR3 has 12 amino acids. CDR3 bases: TGTGCCAGCAGTGCCGAGAATCAGCCCCAGCATTTT. Amino acids: CASSAENQPQHF.

This clonotype came up many times. The genes are TRBV27 and TRBJ2-3; D is unresolved. The CDR3 runs 14 residues. V was clipped by 6 bases and J by 4 bases, with 14 bases between them. Germline V gives CDR1 MNHEY, CDR2 SMNVEV (reference sequence). The DNA for the CDR3 is TGTGCCAGCAGGCTGACCTTTGGGGCAGATACGCAGTATTTT. Translating gives CASRLTFGADTQYF.

About this clonotype itself: Compared with germline, one end of the junction differs, possibly owing to a read error. This chain links TRBV7-9 with TRBJ2-5; TRBD1 matches at 8 bases. The CDR3 has 16 residues. CDR1 is SEHNR and CDR2 is FQNEAQ in the germline V gene (reference sequence). CDR3 region: CATSLSGQGYLGGQYF. The DNA of the CDR3 is TGTGCCACCAGCTTATCAGGACAGGGCTACCTCGGCGGCCAGTACTTC. The complete variable domain, with remaining parts taken from reference TRBV7-9 and TRBJ2-5, reads DTGVSQNPRHKITKRGQNVTFRCDPISEHNRLYWYRQTLGQGPEFLTYFQNEAQLEKSRLLSDRFSAERPKGSFSTLEIQRTEQGDSAMYLCATSLSGQGYLGGQYFGPGTRLLVL.

As concerns this clonotype: A read error may be the cause here, since a much bigger clone is one base away. The chain uses TRBV20-1 and TRBJ2-3; 11 bases are shared with TRBD2. Germline V gene lookup returns CDR1 DFQATT and CDR2 SNEGSKA (reference sequence). Trimming at V came to 2 bases and at J to 10 bases, leaving 11 bases not matched to a gene. This CDR3 region has 15 residues. CDR3 region: CSARSTSGVSMAQYF. CDR3 sequence (DNA): TGCAGTGCTAGATCGACTAGCGGGGTCTCCATGGCGCAGTATTTT.